What follows are 20 T cell receptor beta chains derived from one specimen sequenced in a study of OX40 agonist ivuxolimab in advanced cancers. The library came from the immunoSEQ multiplex PCR assay. Sourced from immuneACCESS, this table was stored by TCRdb with only in-frame sequences that have V and J called. A share of the clones is absent; for the studies checked, an unresolved V gene accounts for under half, and the remainder has no known explanation. For this sample there are tens of thousands of clones; about nine tenths appear just once. The ten largest clonotypes hold approximately 0.5% of the sample. The specimen was CD4+ or CD8+ T cells sorted from blood, collected in a trial of the OX40 agonist ivuxolimab. The receptors here all came from an adult with an advanced solid tumor such as melanoma, head and neck, liver or kidney cancer.

This chain links TRBV19 with TRBJ2-6; possible D gene TRBD2, 5 bases. The germline V gene has CDR1 LNHDA and CDR2 SQIVND (reference sequence). Deletions cut 5 bases from V and 2 bases from J, with 16 bases between. This CDR3 has 17 residues. The CDR3 DNA reads as TGTGCCAGTAGTTCACCTAGAGGGTCACCTGGGGCCAACGTCCTGACTTTC. Translating gives CASSSPRGSPGANVLTF.

This clone has just one count. The rearrangement joins TRBV10-3 to TRBJ2-2, with D maybe TRBD1 (5 bases). Germline V gene sequence: CDR1 ENHRY, CDR2 SYGVKD. Trimming cost V 2 bases and J 5 bases, with 9 bases left between them. This CDR3 contains 14 residues. CDR3 loop: CAISELGDTGELFF. The CDR3 DNA sequence: TGTGCCATCAGTGAGCTAGGGGATACCGGGGAGCTGTTTTTT.

This clone was counted between two and nine times. This chain joins TRBV7-6 and TRBJ2-7; 8 nucleotides align to TRBD2. This CDR3 is built from 14 residues. V was clipped by 1 base and J by 7 bases; unmatched bases: 6. Per the germline V gene, CDR1 is SGHVS and CDR2 is FNYEAQ. Here the CDR3 reads CASSLVSTGGEQYF. The CDR3 nucleotides are TGTGCCAGCAGCTTAGTTTCTACGGGAGGGGAGCAGTACTTC. The full variable domain, rest sourced from reference TRBV7-6 and TRBJ2-7, is GAGVSQSPRYKVTKRGQDVALRCDPISGHVSLYWYRQALGQGPEFLTYFNYEAQQDKSGLPNDRFSAERPEGSISTLTIQRTEQRDSAMYRCASSLVSTGGEQYFGPGTRLTVT.

This clone has only one observation. The rearrangement uses TRBV28 and TRBJ2-7, with D possibly matching TRBD2 (6 bases). Trimming took off 5 bases at V and 2 bases at J, with 22 bases between the two ends. Germline loops: CDR1 MDHEN, CDR2 SYDVKM. This CDR3 contains 17 residues. CDR3 DNA: TGTGCCAGCAGTCCTACTTCGGCAGGGACTGTGACCTACGAGCAGTACTTC. Amino acid sequence: CASSPTSAGTVTYEQYF. The whole variable domain, remainder taken from reference TRBV28 and TRBJ2-7, is DVKVTQSSRYLVKRTGEKVFLECVQDMDHENMFWYRQDPGLGLRLIYFSYDVKMKEKGDIPEGYSVSREKKERFSLILESASTNQTSMYLCASSPTSAGTVTYEQYFGPGTRLTVT.

This chain uses TRBV7-2 with TRBJ2-3, with 8 bases aligning to TRBD2. The CDR3 has 12 amino acids. The J segment lost 7 bases and the V segment lost 5 bases, leaving 2 bases of the junction unmatched. CDR1 SGHTA and CDR2 FQGNSA come from the germline V gene. CDR3 residues: CASSRGGYTQYF. Written as DNA, the CDR3 is TGTGCCAGCAGCCGCGGGGGGTATACGCAGTATTTT.

The chain joins TRBV4-1 to TRBJ1-1; a possible D gene is TRBD1 (6 bases). Germline V gene lookup returns CDR1 MGHRA and CDR2 YSYEKL. V was trimmed by 4 bases and J by 11 bases, leaving 20 bases between them. The CDR3 has 14 residues. The CDR3 DNA reads TGCGCCAGCAGCCTTCTCGAGGGGGGCGCTGGGGCTTTCTTT. Translated, it gives CASSLLEGGAGAFF.

The V and J genes are TRBV7-9 and TRBJ1-6; 7 positions agree with TRBD1. Germline V gives CDR1 SEHNR, CDR2 FQNEAQ (reference sequence). V trimming: 4 bases; J trimming: 7 bases; junction bases outside the gene matches: 10. CDR3 length: 16 amino acids. The chain's CDR3 is CASSSMTGTGNSPLHF. As DNA, the CDR3 is TGTGCCAGCAGCTCAATGACAGGGACTGGAAATTCACCCCTCCACTTT.

This clone was observed a few times. This sequence joins TRBV5-4 and TRBJ2-3; TRBD1 aligns across 11 bases. The J segment lost 3 bases and the V segment lost 4 bases, leaving 7 bases of the junction unmatched. The CDR3 has 16 residues. CDR1 SGHNT and CDR2 YYREEE come from the germline V gene (reference sequence). This CDR3 reads CASSLLGQGVTDTQYF. CDR3 bases: TGTGCCAGCAGCCTGTTGGGACAGGGGGTGACAGATACGCAGTATTTT. Based on the CDR3 plus reference TRBV5-4 and TRBJ2-3, the full variable domain is ETGVTQSPTHLIKTRGQQVTLRCSSQSGHNTVSWYQQALGQGPQFIFQYYREEENGRGNFPPRFSGLQFPNYSSELNVNALELDDSALYLCASSLLGQGVTDTQYFGPGTRLTVL.

The chain employs TRBV6-5 and TRBJ1-2; 9 nucleotides match TRBD1. The CDR3 covers 14 residues. The V gene end was trimmed by 6 bases and the J gene end by 4 bases; junction bases not matched to a gene: 6. Germline V lookup: CDR1 MNHEY, CDR2 SVGAGI. The CDR3 here is CASSITGGFYGYTF. DNA of the CDR3: TGTGCCAGCAGCATTACAGGGGGCTTCTATGGCTACACCTTC.

The rearrangement uses TRBV10-3 and TRBJ1-5; 7 nucleotides match TRBD1. Germline V gene data show CDR1 as ENHRY and CDR2 as SYGVKD. The trim removed 3 bases at V and 3 bases at J, leaving 5 bases unmatched. CDR3 length: 15 amino acids. This CDR3 is CAISETTGANQPQHF. The CDR3 DNA follows: TGTGCCATCAGTGAAACAACAGGGGCCAATCAGCCCCAGCATTTT.

The CDR3 DNA reads as TGTGCCAGCAGCTTCGCAGGCTCAGATACGCAGTATTTT. As protein: CASSFAGSDTQYF. The chain joins TRBV7-8 to TRBJ2-3, with no clear D. The V gene lost 3 bases and the J gene lost 4 bases, with 8 bases spanning the gap. Germline V CDR1 and CDR2: SGHVS, FQNEAQ. This CDR3 region has 13 residues.

The sample holds a few counts of this clone. This chain joins TRBV28 and TRBJ2-1; D is undetermined. Germline V gene lookup returns CDR1 MDHEN and CDR2 SYDVKM. The CDR3 is made up of 11 amino acids. Trimming stripped 5 bases from V and 9 bases from J, with 8 bases between. The DNA for the CDR3 is TGTGCCAGCAGTGAAGTGGGTGAGCAGTTCTTC. As protein: CASSEVGEQFF.

The chain links TRBV19 to TRBJ2-3, with D perhaps TRBD1 (6 bases). Germline CDR1 LNHDA, CDR2 SQIVND (reference sequence). The CDR3 is made up of 14 amino acids. Trimming cost V 5 bases and J 5 bases, with 14 bases left between them. CDR3: CASSFPGQKDTQYF. The CDR3, as DNA: TGTGCCAGTAGTTTCCCTGGACAGAAAGATACGCAGTATTTT.

A remark on this clone: Other DNA sequences within the sample encode an identical CDR3. The rearrangement links TRBV5-5 to TRBJ1-2, with D hard to call. CDR3 length equals 12 residues. V lost 0 bases and J lost 5, with 5 bases in between. Germline lookup yields CDR1 SGHKS and CDR2 YYEKEE (reference sequence). The CDR3 nucleotides read TGTGCCAGCAGCTTGGGTTCTTATGGCTACACCTTC. It encodes CASSLGSYGYTF.

The chain uses TRBV12-5 and TRBJ2-1, with D perhaps given as TRBD1 or TRBD2 (5 bases each). Germline V CDR1 and CDR2: LGHNT, FRNRAP. This CDR3 has 18 amino acids. Trimming cost V 1 base and J 5 bases, with 21 bases left between them. The CDR3 region has the DNA TGTGCTAGTGGTTTGGCCCCCTTGTCGGGGCTCAGCGACAATGAGCAGTTCTTC. Encoded protein: CASGLAPLSGLSDNEQFF.

CDR3 DNA: TGTGCCAGCTCACCACCGCCCCGGCCTCAAGAGACCCAGTACTTC. Translation: CASSPPPRPQETQYF. The rearrangement joins TRBV18 to TRBJ2-5, with D hard to call. The CDR3 is made up of 15 amino acids. Germline V lookup: CDR1 KGHSH, CDR2 LQKENI. The V end lost 0 bases, the J end lost 2 bases, and 10 bases lay between the germline ends.

The genes are TRBV5-4 and TRBJ2-1; unclear D gene. Germline V gene lookup returns CDR1 SGHNT and CDR2 YYREEE (reference sequence). CDR3 length equals 12 residues. Trimming cost V 0 bases and J 6 bases, with 4 bases left between them. This CDR3 is CASSLDSNEQFF. The CDR3 nucleotides read TGTGCCAGCAGCTTGGATAGCAATGAGCAGTTCTTC.

The J gene is TRBJ1-1, the V gene TRBV5-6, with D unresolved. The CDR3 is made up of 11 amino acids. V was clipped by 4 bases and J by 7 bases, with 8 bases between them. Per germline, CDR1 SGHDT and CDR2 YYEEEE. The CDR3 DNA reads as TGTGCCAGCAGCCTGAGAGATGAAGCTTTCTTT. Its protein is CASSLRDEAFF.

The chain is built from TRBV10-3 and TRBJ2-3, with 10 nucleotides matching TRBD2. Per germline, CDR1 ENHRY and CDR2 SYGVKD. V dropped 6 bases and J dropped 4; count of bases not matched to a gene: 10. There are 16 residues in the CDR3. The CDR3 protein is CAIRGSVAGGADTQYF. The DNA for the CDR3 is TGTGCCATCAGAGGTTCGGTAGCGGGAGGTGCAGATACGCAGTATTTT.

This chain links TRBV7-9 with TRBJ2-1; the match to TRBD2 covers 9 bases. Germline V gives CDR1 SEHNR, CDR2 FQNEAQ (reference sequence). The CDR3 is made up of 16 amino acids. J lost 4 bases, V lost 5 bases, and 9 bases had no gene match. CDR3 bases: TGTGCCAGCAGCAAATTAGCGGGAGAAGCTTACAATGAGCAGTTCTTC. It translates to CASSKLAGEAYNEQFF. Supplemented by reference TRBV7-9 and TRBJ2-1, the full variable domain reads DTGVSQNPRHKITKRGQNVTFRCDPISEHNRLYWYRQTLGQGPEFLTYFQNEAQLEKSRLLSDRFSAERPKGSFSTLEIQRTEQGDSAMYLCASSKLAGEAYNEQFFGPGTRLTVL.